This TCR beta chain was sequenced during a study of CD8+CD57+ T cells in acquired aplastic anemia. Overall study results and limits: Controls did not differ significantly from patients in CD8+ Simpson's diversity.

Notes on this clonotype: Its target is not known.

This CDR3 spans 16 amino acids. Per germline, CDR1 SQVTM and CDR2 ANQGSEA. Trimming stripped 7 bases from V and 0 bases from J, with 19 bases between. Investigators profiled TCR beta VDJ and CDR3 from genomic DNA template. TCRdb re-derived calls from the reads in MiXCR, one entry per CDR3 protein. This table has some 280,000 distinct CDR3 sequences, approximately 57% appearing once. This chain uses TRBV29-1 with TRBJ2-1, with D perhaps matching TRBD2 (6 bases). The sample comprised sorted CD4+, CD8+, or CD8+CD57+ T cells (not recorded which) from PBMCs. This TCR derives from a human donor with severe aplastic anemia or a healthy control (not recorded which). This CDR3 reads CSAEEGRRSSYNEQFF. Here the CDR3 DNA reads TGCAGCGCCGAGGAGGGCCGACGGAGCTCCTACAATGAGCAGTTCTTC.